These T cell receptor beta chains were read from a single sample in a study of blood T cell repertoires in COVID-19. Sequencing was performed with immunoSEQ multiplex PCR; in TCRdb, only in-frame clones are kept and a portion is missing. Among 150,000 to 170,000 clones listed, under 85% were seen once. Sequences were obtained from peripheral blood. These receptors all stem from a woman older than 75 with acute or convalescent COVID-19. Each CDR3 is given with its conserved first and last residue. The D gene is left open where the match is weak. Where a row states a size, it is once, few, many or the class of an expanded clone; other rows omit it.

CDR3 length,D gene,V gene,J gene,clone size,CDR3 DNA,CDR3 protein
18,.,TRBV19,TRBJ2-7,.,TGTGCCAGTAGTAGTACCCTAGCGGCGGGACAGGTCGCGTACGAGCAGTACTTC,CASSSTLAAGQVAYEQYF
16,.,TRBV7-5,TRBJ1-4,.,TGTGCCAGAAGCTCCCGCCGGCAGGAGGGCTATGAAAAACTGTTTTTT,CARSSRRQEGYEKLFF
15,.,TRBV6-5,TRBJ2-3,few,TGTGCCAGTGTGCGGGGGCCCCTAACACAGGATACGCAGTATTTT,CASVRGPLTQDTQYF
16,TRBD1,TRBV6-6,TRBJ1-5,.,TGTGCCAGCAATAGGGGACAGGGGACAGTTAATCAGCCCCAGCATTTT,CASNRGQGTVNQPQHF
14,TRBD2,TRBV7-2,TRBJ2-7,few,TGTGCCAGCAGCTGGACTAGCGGGAACTACGAGCAGTACTTC,CASSWTSGNYEQYF
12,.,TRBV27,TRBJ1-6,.,TGTGCCAGCCTTACAGGGAATTCACCCCTCCACTTT,CASLTGNSPLHF
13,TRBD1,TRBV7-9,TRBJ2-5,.,TGTGCCAGCGAAGGGGGCAATTTTGTAACCCAGTACTTC,CASEGGNFVTQYF
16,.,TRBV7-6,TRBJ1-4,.,TGTGCCAGCAGCTTAGCGCTCCAGGCTGGTGATGAAAAACTGTTTTTT,CASSLALQAGDEKLFF
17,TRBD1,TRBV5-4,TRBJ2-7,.,TGTGCCAGCAGCTTGGGGCTGGGAAACAGGGGACCTTACGAGCAGTACTTC,CASSLGLGNRGPYEQYF
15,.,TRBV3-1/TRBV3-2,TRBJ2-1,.,TGTGCCAGCAGCCACGGAGTGAGTAGAGGCAATGAGCAGTTCTTC,CASSHGVSRGNEQFF
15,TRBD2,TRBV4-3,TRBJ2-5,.,TGCGCCAGCAGCCCCGATCTAGCGGGGAAAGAGACCCAGTACTTC,CASSPDLAGKETQYF
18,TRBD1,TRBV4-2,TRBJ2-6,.,TGTGCCAGCAGCACCCCGGACAGGGGATCTCCCGGGGCCAACGTCCTGACTTTC,CASSTPDRGSPGANVLTF
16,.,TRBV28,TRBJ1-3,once,TGTGCCAGCAACTCTCGTCCCGGGGGTAAGGGAAACACCATATATTTT,CASNSRPGGKGNTIYF
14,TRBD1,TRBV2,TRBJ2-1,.,TGTGCCAGCAAAGGGACAGGGTACAACAATGAGCAGTTCTTC,CASKGTGYNNEQFF
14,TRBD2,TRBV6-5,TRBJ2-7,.,TGTGCCAGCAGCGTCCGGAGCGGGGCCTACGAGCAGTACTTC,CASSVRSGAYEQYF
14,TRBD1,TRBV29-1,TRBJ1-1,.,TGCAGCGCTATACGGAACAGGGGGGGGACTGAAGCTTTCTTT,CSAIRNRGGTEAFF
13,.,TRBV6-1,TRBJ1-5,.,TGTGCCAGCAGTGAATTTCGGTACCAGCCCCAGCATTTT,CASSEFRYQPQHF
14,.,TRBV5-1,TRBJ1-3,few,TGCGCCAGCAGCTTTGGGGGGATCGGAAACACCATATATTTT,CASSFGGIGNTIYF
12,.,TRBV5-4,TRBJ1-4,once,TGTGCCAGCTCAGGGGATGATGAAAAACTGTTTTTT,CASSGDDEKLFF
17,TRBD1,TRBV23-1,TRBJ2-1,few,TGCGCCAGCAGTCAGTCGGGCGACAGGGCGACCTACAATGAGCAGTTCTTC,CASSQSGDRATYNEQFF
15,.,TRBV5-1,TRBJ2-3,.,TGCGCCAGCAGCTTGAGTCATCAGGGTGGAGATACGCAGTATTTT,CASSLSHQGGDTQYF
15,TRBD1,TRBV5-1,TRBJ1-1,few,TGCGCCAGCAGCCACAGACAGGGTCAGGACACTGAAGCTTTCTTT,CASSHRQGQDTEAFF
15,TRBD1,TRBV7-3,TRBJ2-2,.,TGTGCCAGCAGCTTAATGGGACAGGCCACCGGGGAGCTGTTTTTT,CASSLMGQATGELFF
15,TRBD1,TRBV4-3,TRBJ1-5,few,TGCGCCAGCAGCCAAGGTCCGGGACAGGGACAGCCCCAGCATTTT,CASSQGPGQGQPQHF
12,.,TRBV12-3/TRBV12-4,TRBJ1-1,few,TGTGCCAGCAGTTTCGTCTCCACTGAAGCTTTCTTT,CASSFVSTEAFF
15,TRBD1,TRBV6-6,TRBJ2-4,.,TGTGCCAGCAGCCTCGGGACAGGGGACAAAAACATTCAGTACTTC,CASSLGTGDKNIQYF
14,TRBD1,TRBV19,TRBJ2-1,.,TGTGCCAGTAATGACAGGGGGTCCTACAATGAGCAGTTCTTC,CASNDRGSYNEQFF
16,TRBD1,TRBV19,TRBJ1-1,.,TGTGCCAGTAGTCGCAACCCGGACAGGCCGAACACTGAAGCTTTCTTT,CASSRNPDRPNTEAFF
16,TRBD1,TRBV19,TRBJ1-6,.,TGTGCCAGTAGTGCAGGGGGGTACCCCCGGAGCTCACCCCTCCACTTT,CASSAGGYPRSSPLHF
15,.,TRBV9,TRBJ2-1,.,TGTGCCAGCAGCGTAGGGGACTCGACTTACAATGAGCAGTTCTTC,CASSVGDSTYNEQFF
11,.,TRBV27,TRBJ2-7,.,TGTGCCAGCAGTTCTACCTACGAGCAGTACTTC,CASSSTYEQYF
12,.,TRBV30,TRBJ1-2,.,TGTGCCTGGAGTCAGGCTAACTATGGCTACACCTTC,CAWSQANYGYTF
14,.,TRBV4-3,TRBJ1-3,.,TGCGCCAGCAGCCCCCTCTTAGATGGAAACACCATATATTTT,CASSPLLDGNTIYF
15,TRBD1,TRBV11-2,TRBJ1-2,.,TGTGCCAGCAGTCCTGCCGGGACAGGGGGCTATGGCTACACCTTC,CASSPAGTGGYGYTF
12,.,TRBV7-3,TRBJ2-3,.,TGTGCCAGCAGCCGCCCAGGGGATACGCAGTATTTT,CASSRPGDTQYF
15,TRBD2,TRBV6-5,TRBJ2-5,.,TGTGCCAGCAGTTACGGGACTAGCGGGGGGTTAACCCAGTACTTC,CASSYGTSGGLTQYF
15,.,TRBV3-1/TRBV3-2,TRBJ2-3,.,TGTGCCAGCAGCCAAGGAGGAGCCGGCACAGATACGCAGTATTTT,CASSQGGAGTDTQYF
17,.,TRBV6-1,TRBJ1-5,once,TGTGCCAGCAGTGATATTTGGGTGCGGGTTAGCAATCAGCCCCAGCATTTT,CASSDIWVRVSNQPQHF
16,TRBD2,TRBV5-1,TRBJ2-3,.,TGCGCCAGCAGCTTAGGCGGGAGGGCCGGCACAGATACGCAGTATTTT,CASSLGGRAGTDTQYF
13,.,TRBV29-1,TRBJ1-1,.,TGCAGCGTTGATAACGGAGGGAACACTGAAGCTTTCTTT,CSVDNGGNTEAFF
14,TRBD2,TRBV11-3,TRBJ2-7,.,TGTGCCAGCAGCCAAAGCGGGAGACCCTACGAGCAGTACTTC,CASSQSGRPYEQYF
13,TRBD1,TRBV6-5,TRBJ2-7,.,TGTGCCAGCAGTCGGTACAGGGGTTACGAGCAGTACTTC,CASSRYRGYEQYF
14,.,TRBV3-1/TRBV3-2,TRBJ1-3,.,TGTGCCAGCAGCCAAGGGGGACTTGTGAGCACCATATATTTT,CASSQGGLVSTIYF
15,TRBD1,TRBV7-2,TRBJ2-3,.,TGTGCCAGCAGTTTTCCCGGGACAGGGCCAGATACGCAGTATTTT,CASSFPGTGPDTQYF
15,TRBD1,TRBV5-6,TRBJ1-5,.,TGTGCCAGCAGCGACCCGACAGGGAGGAATCAGCCCCAGCATTTT,CASSDPTGRNQPQHF
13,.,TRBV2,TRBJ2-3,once,TGTGCCAGCAGACGGGTCCGCACAGATACGCAGTATTTT,CASRRVRTDTQYF
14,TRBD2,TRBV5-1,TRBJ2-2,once,TGCGCCAGCAGCTTGACGGGAGGGACCGGGGAGCTGTTTTTT,CASSLTGGTGELFF
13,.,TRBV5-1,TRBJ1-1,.,TGCGCCAGCAGCTTCCGACAAAACACTGAAGCTTTCTTT,CASSFRQNTEAFF
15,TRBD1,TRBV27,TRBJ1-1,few,TGTGCCAGCAGTCAGGGGACAGGGCGGGACACTGAAGCTTTCTTT,CASSQGTGRDTEAFF
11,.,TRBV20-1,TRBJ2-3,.,TGCAGTGGGGGCCGGGGGAATACGCAGTATTTT,CSGGRGNTQYF
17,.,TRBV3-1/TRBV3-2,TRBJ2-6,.,TGTGCCAGCAGCCACTTACCCAGGGTCGCTGGGGCCAACGTCCTGACTTTC,CASSHLPRVAGANVLTF
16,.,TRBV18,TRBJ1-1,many,TGTGCCAGCTCACTGACGGACAGTTTCTTGAACACTGAAGCTTTCTTT,CASSLTDSFLNTEAFF